The text below deals with one T cell receptor (beta chain). CDR3 size: 16 residues. Germline values: CDR1 SGHTA, CDR2 FQGTGA. V was trimmed by 1 base and J by 4 bases, leaving 13 bases between them. Using immunoSEQ multiplex PCR, the repertoire was profiled, and TCRdb retains in-frame clones only, with some absent. This sample has around 95,000 clones; approximately 91% occur once, and the top ten carry 0.13% to 0.15%. This record belongs to a study of siplizumab effects on memory and regulatory T cells. This rearrangement joins TRBV7-3 to TRBJ2-2; the D gene is possibly TRBD1 (6 bases). The sequenced sample was CD4+ T cells sorted from blood. The sequence was obtained from a human donor in good health. Here the CDR3 DNA reads TGTGCCAGCAGCTTAAGGGGGCCAGGGAGCACCGGGGAGCTGTTTTTT. Protein: CASSLRGPGSTGELFF.